These T cell receptor beta chains were read from a single sample in a study of cytomegalovirus exposure and HLA in healthy donors. Profiling relied on immunoSEQ multiplex PCR, and the TCRdb table lists in-frame clones only, not all of them. Of over 250,000 clones in the sample, 86% are singletons; the top ten hold 1%. The material sequenced was PBMCs. These receptors all come from a woman younger than 30 in good health and CMV-seronegative. CDR3s leave out the opening cysteine and the closing phenylalanine or tryptophan. Each record gives: CDR3 length, V gene, CDR3 protein.

len: 10
v_gene: TRBV11-2
CDR3aa: ASSQGIGELF

len: 13
v_gene: TRBV27
CDR3aa: ASSSSVGPQETQY

len: 9
v_gene: TRBV7-6
CDR3aa: ASGRGGEQY

len: 11
v_gene: TRBV2
CDR3aa: AITGGASNEQF

len: 12
v_gene: TRBV29-1
CDR3aa: SVETGVANYGYT

len: 13
v_gene: TRBV28
CDR3aa: ASSFISVQLGGYT

len: 12
v_gene: TRBV7-9
CDR3aa: ASSLGGLAGEQY

len: 13
v_gene: TRBV5-6
CDR3aa: ASSWLGGGNTEAF

len: 12
v_gene: TRBV6-6
CDR3aa: ASRPQGEPYEQY

len: 12
v_gene: TRBV4-1
CDR3aa: ASSVTGGDTEAF

len: 13
v_gene: TRBV13
CDR3aa: ASSLVALAKNIQY

len: 12
v_gene: TRBV18
CDR3aa: ASSLPRFDQPQH

len: 11
v_gene: TRBV10-3
CDR3aa: AISPGANYGYT

len: 13
v_gene: TRBV7-6
CDR3aa: ASSLGAQSTGELF

len: 13
v_gene: TRBV4-3
CDR3aa: ASSQGGGSTDTQY

len: 11
v_gene: TRBV30
CDR3aa: AEGGQGTETQY

len: 12
v_gene: TRBV19
CDR3aa: ASSAPGDNYGYT

len: 14
v_gene: TRBV4-1
CDR3aa: ASSQGVRQGPYEQY